This T cell receptor (beta chain) derives from a study of blood T cell repertoires in COVID-19. V was pared by 2 bases and J by 8 bases, with 6 bases of the junction left unmatched. The CDR3 is 13 amino acids. Per the germline V gene, CDR1 is SGHNT and CDR2 is YYREEE (reference sequence). Clones were sequenced by immunoSEQ multiplex PCR, and TCRdb holds only the in-frame ones, with some missing. Of over 250,000 clones in the sample, roughly nine tenths were seen once. The clonotype was recovered from a man in his fifties with acute or convalescent COVID-19. Sequencing was performed on peripheral blood. The J gene is TRBJ1-1, the V gene TRBV5-4; 7 bases line up with TRBD1. CDR3 region: CASSFGTEWEAFF. The CDR3 DNA sequence: TGTGCCAGCAGCTTCGGGACAGAATGGGAAGCTTTCTTT.